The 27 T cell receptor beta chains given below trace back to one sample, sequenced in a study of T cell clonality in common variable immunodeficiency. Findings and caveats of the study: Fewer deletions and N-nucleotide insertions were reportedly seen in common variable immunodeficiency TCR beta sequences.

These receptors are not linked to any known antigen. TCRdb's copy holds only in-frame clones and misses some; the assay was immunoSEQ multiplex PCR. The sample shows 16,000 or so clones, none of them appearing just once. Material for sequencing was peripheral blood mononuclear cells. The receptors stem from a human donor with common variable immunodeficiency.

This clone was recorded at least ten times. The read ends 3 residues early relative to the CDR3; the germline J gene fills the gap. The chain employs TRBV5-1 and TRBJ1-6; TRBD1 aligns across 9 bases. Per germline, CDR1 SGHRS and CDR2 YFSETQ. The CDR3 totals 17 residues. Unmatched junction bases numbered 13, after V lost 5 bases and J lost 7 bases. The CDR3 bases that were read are TGCGCCAGCAGACGGGACAGGGACGCCATAAGAAATTCACCC. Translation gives CASRRDRDAIRNSP. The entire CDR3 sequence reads CASRRDRDAIRNSPLHF.

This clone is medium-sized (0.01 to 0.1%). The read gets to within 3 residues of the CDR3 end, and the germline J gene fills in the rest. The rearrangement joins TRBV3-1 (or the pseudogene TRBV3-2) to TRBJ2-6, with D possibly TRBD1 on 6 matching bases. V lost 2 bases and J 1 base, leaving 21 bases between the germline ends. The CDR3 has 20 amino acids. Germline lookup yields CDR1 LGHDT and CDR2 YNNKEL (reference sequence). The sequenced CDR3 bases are TGTGCCAGCAGCCAATACTGGACAGTTACGATGGGATCTGGGGCCAACGTC. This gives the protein CASSQYWTVTMGSGANV. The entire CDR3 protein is CASSQYWTVTMGSGANVLTF.

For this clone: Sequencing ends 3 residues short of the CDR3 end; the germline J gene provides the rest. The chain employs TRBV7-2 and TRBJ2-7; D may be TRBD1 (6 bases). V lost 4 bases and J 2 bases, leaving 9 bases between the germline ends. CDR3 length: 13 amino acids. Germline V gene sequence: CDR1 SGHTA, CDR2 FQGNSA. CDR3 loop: CASSSDRTYEQYF. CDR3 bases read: TGTGCCAGCAGCTCCGACAGGACCTACGAG.

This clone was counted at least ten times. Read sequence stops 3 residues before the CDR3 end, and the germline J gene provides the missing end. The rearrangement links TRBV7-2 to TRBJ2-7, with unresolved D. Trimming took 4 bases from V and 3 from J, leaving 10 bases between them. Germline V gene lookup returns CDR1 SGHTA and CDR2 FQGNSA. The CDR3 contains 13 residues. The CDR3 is CASSSRRGYEQYF. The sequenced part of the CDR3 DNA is TGTGCCAGCAGCTCCAGGAGAGGCTACGAG.

The sequenced part of the CDR3 DNA is TGTGCCAGCAGGCTCCAACAGGCCTACGAG. Translating it yields CASRLQQAYE. The whole CDR3 protein is CASRLQQAYEQYF. The J gene is TRBJ2-7, the V gene TRBV2; tentatively, D is TRBD1 (5 bases). The CDR3 is cut off 3 residues early in the read; its end comes from the germline J gene. Trimming stripped 6 bases from V and 2 bases from J, with 11 bases between. The CDR3 length is 13 residues. Germline CDR1 SNHLY, CDR2 FYNNEI. The entire variable domain, with the rest obtained from reference TRBV2 and TRBJ2-7, is as follows: EPEVTQTPSHQVTQMGQEVILRCVPISNHLYFYWYRQILGQKVEFLVSFYNNEISEKSEIFDDQFSVERPDGSNFTLKIRSTKLEDSAMYFCASRLQQAYEQYFGPGTRLTVT.

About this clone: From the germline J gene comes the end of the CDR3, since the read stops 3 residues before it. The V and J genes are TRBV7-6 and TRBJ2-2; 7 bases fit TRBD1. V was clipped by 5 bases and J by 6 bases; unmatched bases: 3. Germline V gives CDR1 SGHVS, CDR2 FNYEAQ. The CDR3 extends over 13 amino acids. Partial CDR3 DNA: TGTGCCAGCAGCCCGCAGGGGGCCGGGGAG. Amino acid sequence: CASSPQGAGE. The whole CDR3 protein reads CASSPQGAGELFF.

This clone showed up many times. CDR3 DNA, as far as it was read: TGTGCCAGCAGCTTAGTAGGGCCCAATCAGCCC. Encoded protein: CASSLVGPNQP. The entire CDR3 sequence reads CASSLVGPNQPQHF. The chain carries TRBV7-2 and TRBJ1-5; D is unresolved. The read finishes 3 residues shy of the CDR3 end, and the germline J gene is used to complete it. Trimming removed 1 base at V and 3 bases at J, with 7 bases between. Germline assignment: CDR1 SGHTA and CDR2 FQGNSA. The CDR3 contains 14 residues.

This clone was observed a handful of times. CDR3 protein: CASSPWLTGGSVNQPQHF. The sequenced part of the CDR3 DNA is TGCGCCAGCAGTCCTTGGCTTACAGGGGGCTCAGTCAATCAGCCC. V usage is TRBV23-1 and J usage is TRBJ1-5; 9 bases agree with TRBD1. The missing CDR3 end, 3 residues past where the read stops, is filled in from the germline J gene. TRBV23-1 is classed as an ORF, of uncertain function. This CDR3 is 18 amino acids long. After removal of 4 bases from V and 3 bases from J, the junction contained 13 bases not matched to a gene.

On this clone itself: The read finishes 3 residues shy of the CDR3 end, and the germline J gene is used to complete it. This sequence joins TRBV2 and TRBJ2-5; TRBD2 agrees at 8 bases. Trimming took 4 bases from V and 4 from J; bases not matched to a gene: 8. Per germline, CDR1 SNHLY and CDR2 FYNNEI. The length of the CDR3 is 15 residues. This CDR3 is CASSVDRGGPETQYF. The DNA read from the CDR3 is TGTGCCAGCAGTGTTGACCGGGGGGGGCCAGAGACC.

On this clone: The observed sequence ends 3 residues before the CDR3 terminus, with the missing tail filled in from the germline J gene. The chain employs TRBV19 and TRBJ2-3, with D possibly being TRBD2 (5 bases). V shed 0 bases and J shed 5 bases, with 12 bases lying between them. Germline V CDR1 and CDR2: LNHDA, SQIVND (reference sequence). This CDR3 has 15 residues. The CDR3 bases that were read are TGTGCCAGTAGTATAGATTCCACTAGTCGAGATACG. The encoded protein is CASSIDSTSRDT. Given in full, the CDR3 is CASSIDSTSRDTQYF.

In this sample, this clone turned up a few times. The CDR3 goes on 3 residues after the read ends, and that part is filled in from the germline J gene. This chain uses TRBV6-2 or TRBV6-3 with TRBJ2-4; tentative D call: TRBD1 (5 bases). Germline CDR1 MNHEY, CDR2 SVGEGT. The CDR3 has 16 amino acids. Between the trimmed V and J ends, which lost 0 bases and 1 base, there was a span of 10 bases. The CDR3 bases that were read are TGTGCCAGCAGTTACTCCTGGGGCCAGGCCAAAAACATT. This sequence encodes CASSYSWGQAKNI. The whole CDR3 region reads CASSYSWGQAKNIQYF.

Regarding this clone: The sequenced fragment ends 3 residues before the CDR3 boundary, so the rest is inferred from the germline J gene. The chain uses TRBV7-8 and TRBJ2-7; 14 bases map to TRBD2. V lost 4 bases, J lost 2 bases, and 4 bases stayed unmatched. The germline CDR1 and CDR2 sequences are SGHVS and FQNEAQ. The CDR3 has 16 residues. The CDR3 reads CASSSQGLAGAYEQYF. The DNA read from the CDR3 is TGTGCCAGCAGCTCCCAGGGACTAGCGGGGGCCTACGAG.

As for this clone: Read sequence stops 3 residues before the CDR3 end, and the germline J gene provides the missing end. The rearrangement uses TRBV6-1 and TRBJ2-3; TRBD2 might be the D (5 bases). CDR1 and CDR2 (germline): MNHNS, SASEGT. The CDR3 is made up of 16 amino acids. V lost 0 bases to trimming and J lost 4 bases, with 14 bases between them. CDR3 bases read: TGTGCCAGCAGTGAAGCGGGCGCGGGTTCGGCAGATACG. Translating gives CASSEAGAGSADT. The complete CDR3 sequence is CASSEAGAGSADTQYF.

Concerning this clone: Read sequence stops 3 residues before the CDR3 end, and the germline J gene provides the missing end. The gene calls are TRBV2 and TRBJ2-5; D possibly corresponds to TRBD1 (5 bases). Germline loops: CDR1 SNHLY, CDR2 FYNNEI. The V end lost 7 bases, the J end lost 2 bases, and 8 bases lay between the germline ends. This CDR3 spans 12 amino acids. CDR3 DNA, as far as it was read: TGTGCCAGCAAGGACAATCAAGAGACC. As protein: CASKDNQET. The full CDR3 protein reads CASKDNQETQYF. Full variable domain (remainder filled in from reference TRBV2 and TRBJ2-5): EPEVTQTPSHQVTQMGQEVILRCVPISNHLYFYWYRQILGQKVEFLVSFYNNEISEKSEIFDDQFSVERPDGSNFTLKIRSTKLEDSAMYFCASKDNQETQYFGPGTRLLVL.

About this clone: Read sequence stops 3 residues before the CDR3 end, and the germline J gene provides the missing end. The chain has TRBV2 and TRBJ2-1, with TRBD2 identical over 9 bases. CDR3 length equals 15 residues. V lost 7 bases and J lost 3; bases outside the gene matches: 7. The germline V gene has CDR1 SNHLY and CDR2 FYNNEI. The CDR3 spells CASTWGTSSYNEQFF. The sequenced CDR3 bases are TGTGCCAGCACCTGGGGGACTAGCAGCTACAATGAG.

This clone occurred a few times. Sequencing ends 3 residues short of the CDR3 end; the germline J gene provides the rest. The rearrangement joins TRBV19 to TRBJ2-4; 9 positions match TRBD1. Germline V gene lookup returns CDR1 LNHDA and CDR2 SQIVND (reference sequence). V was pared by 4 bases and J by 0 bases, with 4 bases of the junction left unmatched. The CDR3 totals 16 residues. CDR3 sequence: CASSTGQGIAKNIQYF. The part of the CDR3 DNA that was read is TGTGCCAGTAGTACCGGACAGGGGATAGCCAAAAACATT.

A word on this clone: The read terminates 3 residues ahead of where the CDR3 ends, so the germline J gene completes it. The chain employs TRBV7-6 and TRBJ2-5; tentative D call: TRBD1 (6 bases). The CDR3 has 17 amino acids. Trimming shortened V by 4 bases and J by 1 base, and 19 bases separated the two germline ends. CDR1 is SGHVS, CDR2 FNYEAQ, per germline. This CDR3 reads CASSSRPLQGSQETQYF. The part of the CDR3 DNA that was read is TGTGCCAGCAGCTCCCGACCGCTACAGGGCTCCCAAGAGACC.

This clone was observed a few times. The covered CDR3 bases are TGTGCCAGCTCACCACGTACAGATAGCAATCAGCCC. Translated, it gives CASSPRTDSNQP. In full, the CDR3 reads CASSPRTDSNQPQHF. J is TRBJ1-5 and V is TRBV18; no clear D gene. The read ends 3 residues before the CDR3 terminus; that terminus is restored from the germline J gene. Per germline, CDR1 KGHSH and CDR2 LQKENI. This CDR3 spans 15 amino acids. V lost 1 base, J lost 0 bases, and 7 bases lay in between.

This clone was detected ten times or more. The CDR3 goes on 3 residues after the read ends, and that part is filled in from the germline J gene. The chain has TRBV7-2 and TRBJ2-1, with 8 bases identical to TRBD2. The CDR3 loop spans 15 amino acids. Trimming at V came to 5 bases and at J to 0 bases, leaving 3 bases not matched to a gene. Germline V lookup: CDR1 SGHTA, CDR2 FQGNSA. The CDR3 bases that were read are TGTGCCAGCAGCCTTGGGACTAGCTCCTACAATGAG. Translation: CASSLGTSSYNE. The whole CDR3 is CASSLGTSSYNEQFF. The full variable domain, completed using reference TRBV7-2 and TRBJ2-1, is GAGVSQSPSNKVTEKGKDVELRCDPISGHTALYWYRQSLGQGLEFLIYFQGNSAPDKSGLPSDRFSAERTGGSVSTLTIQRTQQEDSAVYLCASSLGTSSYNEQFFGPGTRLTVL.

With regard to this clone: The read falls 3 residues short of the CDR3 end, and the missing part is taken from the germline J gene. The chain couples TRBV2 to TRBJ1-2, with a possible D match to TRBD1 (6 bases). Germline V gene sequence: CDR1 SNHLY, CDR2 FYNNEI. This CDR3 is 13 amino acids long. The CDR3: CASSDRGGQGYTF. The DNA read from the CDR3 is TGTGCCAGCAGTGATAGGGGGGGGCAGGGC.

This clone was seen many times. The covered CDR3 bases are TGTGCCAGCAGTGATGGCAGGGGGGACACTGAA. Translated: CASSDGRGDTE. The full CDR3 protein is CASSDGRGDTEAFF. The rearrangement links TRBV2 to TRBJ1-1; 7 positions agree with TRBD1. The read ends 3 residues early relative to the CDR3; the germline J gene fills the gap. The V segment lost 3 bases and the J segment 3 bases; nucleotides outside the gene matches: 4. CDR1 is SNHLY and CDR2 is FYNNEI in the germline V gene. The CDR3 sequence is 14 residues long. The full variable domain, completed using reference TRBV2 and TRBJ1-1, is EPEVTQTPSHQVTQMGQEVILRCVPISNHLYFYWYRQILGQKVEFLVSFYNNEISEKSEIFDDQFSVERPDGSNFTLKIRSTKLEDSAMYFCASSDGRGDTEAFFGQGTRLTVV.

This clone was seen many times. CDR3 DNA, as far as it was read: TGTGCCAGCACCCTGGAGGACTGGGGCACTGAA. The encoded protein is CASTLEDWGTE. From start to end, the CDR3 is CASTLEDWGTEAFF. The rearrangement joins TRBV6-2 or TRBV6-3 to TRBJ1-1; D not resolved. The read terminates 3 residues before the CDR3 end, so the remaining end is supplied by the germline J gene. Trimming took 7 bases from V and 4 from J, leaving 16 bases between them. CDR3 length: 14 amino acids. Germline lookup yields CDR1 MNHEY and CDR2 SVGEGT.

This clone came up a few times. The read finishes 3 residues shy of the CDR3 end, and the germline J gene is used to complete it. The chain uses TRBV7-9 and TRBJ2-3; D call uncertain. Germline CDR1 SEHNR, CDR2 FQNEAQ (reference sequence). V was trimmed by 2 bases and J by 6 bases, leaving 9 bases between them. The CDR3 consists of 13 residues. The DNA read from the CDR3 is TGTGCCAGCAGCTTAAACAGTGGGGATACG. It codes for CASSLNSGDT. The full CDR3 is CASSLNSGDTQYF.

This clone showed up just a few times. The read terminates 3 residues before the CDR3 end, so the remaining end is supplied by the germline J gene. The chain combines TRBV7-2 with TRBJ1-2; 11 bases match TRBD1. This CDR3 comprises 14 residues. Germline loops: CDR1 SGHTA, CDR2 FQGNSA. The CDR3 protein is CASSPRTGGMGYTF. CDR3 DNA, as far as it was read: TGTGCCAGCAGCCCGAGGACAGGGGGCATGGGC.

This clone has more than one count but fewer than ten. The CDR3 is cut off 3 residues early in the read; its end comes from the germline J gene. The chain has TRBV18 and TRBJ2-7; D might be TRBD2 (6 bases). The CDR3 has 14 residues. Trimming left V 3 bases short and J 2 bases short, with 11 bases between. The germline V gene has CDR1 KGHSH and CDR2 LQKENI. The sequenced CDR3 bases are TGTGCCAGCTCACCCGGCGGGGCACCCTACGAG. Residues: CASSPGGAPYE. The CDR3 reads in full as CASSPGGAPYEQYF.

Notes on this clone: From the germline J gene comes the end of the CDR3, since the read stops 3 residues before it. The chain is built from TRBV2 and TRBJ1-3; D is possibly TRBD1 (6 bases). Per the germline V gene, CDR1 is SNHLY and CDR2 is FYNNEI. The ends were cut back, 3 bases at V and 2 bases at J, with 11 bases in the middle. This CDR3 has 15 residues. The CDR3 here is CASSDERGPGNTIYF. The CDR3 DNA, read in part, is TGTGCCAGCAGTGACGAGCGGGGGCCTGGAAACACC. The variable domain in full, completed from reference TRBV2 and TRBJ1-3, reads EPEVTQTPSHQVTQMGQEVILRCVPISNHLYFYWYRQILGQKVEFLVSFYNNEISEKSEIFDDQFSVERPDGSNFTLKIRSTKLEDSAMYFCASSDERGPGNTIYFGEGSWLTVV.

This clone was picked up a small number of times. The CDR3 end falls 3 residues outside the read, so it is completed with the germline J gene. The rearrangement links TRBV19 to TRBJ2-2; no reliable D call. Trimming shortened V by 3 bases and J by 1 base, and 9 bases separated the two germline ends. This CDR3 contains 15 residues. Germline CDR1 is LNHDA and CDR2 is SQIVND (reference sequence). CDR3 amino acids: CASSISPVNTGELFF. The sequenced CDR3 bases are TGTGCCAGTAGTATTTCTCCCGTGAACACCGGGGAG. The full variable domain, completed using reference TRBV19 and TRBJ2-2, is DGGITQSPKYLFRKEGQNVTLSCEQNLNHDAMYWYRQDPGQGLRLIYYSQIVNDFQKGDIAEGYSVSREKKESFPLTVTSAQKNPTAFYLCASSISPVNTGELFFGEGSRLTVL.